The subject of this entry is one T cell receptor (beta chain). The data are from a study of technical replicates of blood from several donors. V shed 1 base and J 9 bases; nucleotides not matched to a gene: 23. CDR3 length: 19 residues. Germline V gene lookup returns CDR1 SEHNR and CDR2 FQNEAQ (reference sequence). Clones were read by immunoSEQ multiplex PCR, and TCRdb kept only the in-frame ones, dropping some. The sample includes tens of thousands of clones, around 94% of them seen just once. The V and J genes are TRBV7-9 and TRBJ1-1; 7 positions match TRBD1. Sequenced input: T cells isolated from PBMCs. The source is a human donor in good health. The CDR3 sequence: CASSLGRTGEASDKAKAFF. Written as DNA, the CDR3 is TGTGCCAGCAGCTTAGGTAGAACAGGGGAAGCATCGGACAAGGCGAAAGCTTTCTTT.